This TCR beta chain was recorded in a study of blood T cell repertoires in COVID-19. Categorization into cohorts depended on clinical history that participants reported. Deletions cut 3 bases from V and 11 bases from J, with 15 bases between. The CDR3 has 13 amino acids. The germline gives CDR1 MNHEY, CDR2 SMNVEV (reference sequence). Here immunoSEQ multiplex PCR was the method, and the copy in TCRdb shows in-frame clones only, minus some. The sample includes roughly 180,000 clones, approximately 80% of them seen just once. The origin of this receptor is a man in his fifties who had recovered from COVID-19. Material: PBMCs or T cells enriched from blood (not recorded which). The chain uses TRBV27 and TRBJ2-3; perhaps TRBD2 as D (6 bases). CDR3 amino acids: CASSFVGGSEQYF. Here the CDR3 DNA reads TGTGCCAGCAGTTTCGTGGGGGGTAGTGAGCAGTATTTT.